The 10 T cell receptor beta chains presented below share a single source sample, sequenced in a study of blood T cells in healthy people across ages. Then a second PCR, running about 6 to 12 cycles, was carried out with a sample-barcoded 5' primer and a J-beta primer mix. TCRdb reprocessed the 5' RACE reads via MiXCR and lists one record per CDR3 protein. The sample holds about 1.5 million distinct CDR3 sequences; approximately 43% are singletons and the top ten take about 4%. The sample taken for sequencing was blood. The receptors derive from a woman between 18 and 30 years old in good health.

The gene calls are TRBV5-5 and TRBJ1-2, with 9 bases that match TRBD1. CDR3 length equals 20 residues. Germline-derived CDR1 and CDR2 are SGHKS and YYEKEE (reference sequence). V was pared by 5 bases and J by 0 bases, with 20 bases of the junction left unmatched. CDR3 nucleotides: TGTGCCAGCAGGCCGGGGACAGGGTACCCCACCCCCTCTCCTAACTATGGCTACACCTTC. Translated: CASRPGTGYPTPSPNYGYTF.

The chain combines TRBV4-2 with TRBJ2-4, with 7 bases lining up with TRBD2. Germline CDR1 LGHNA, CDR2 YNFKEQ. Trimming cost V 0 bases and J 5 bases; bases outside gene matches: 4. The CDR3 spans 15 residues. DNA of the CDR3: TGTGCCAGCAGCCAAGATCTAGCGGCGGAAAACATTCAGTACTTC. It specifies CASSQDLAAENIQYF.

The CDR3 nucleotides read TGTGCCAGAACCCAAGGGCGGAGCTTCACAGATACGCAGTATTTT. This gives the protein CARTQGRSFTDTQYF. J is TRBJ2-3 and V is TRBV3-1; D remains unclear. Germline V gives CDR1 LGHDT, CDR2 YNNKEL (reference sequence). The length of the CDR3 is 15 residues. The V end was cut by 9 bases, the J end by 2 bases, with 18 bases between.

The genes are TRBV5-6 and TRBJ2-1; 8 bases fit TRBD1. J lost 2 bases, V lost 1 base, and 5 bases had no gene match. This CDR3 region has 16 residues. The germline V gene has CDR1 SGHDT and CDR2 YYEEEE. The CDR3 loop reads CASSLFQTGAYNEQFF. CDR3 nucleotide sequence: TGTGCCAGCAGCTTGTTCCAGACAGGGGCCTACAATGAGCAGTTCTTC.

The chain combines TRBV20-1 with TRBJ2-6; D not resolved. Germline-derived CDR1 and CDR2 are DFQATT and SNEGSKA (reference sequence). The length of the CDR3 is 17 residues. The V end was cut by 5 bases, the J end by 0 bases, with 17 bases between. The CDR3 protein is CSAGRTGFDSGANVLTF. DNA for the CDR3: TGCAGTGCTGGCCGGACCGGTTTCGACTCTGGGGCCAACGTCCTGACTTTC.

CDR3 protein: CASSKGRGAQVRTF. In DNA form, the CDR3 reads TGTGCCAGCAGTAAAGGTAGAGGGGCGCAGGTCCGCACCTTC. The rearrangement uses TRBV6-5 and TRBJ1-2; TRBD1 is a possible D gene (5 bases). CDR1 MNHEY and CDR2 SVGAGI come from the germline V gene. CDR3 length: 14 residues. Trimming took off 5 bases at V and 13 bases at J, with 23 bases between the two ends.

This clonotype was observed a handful of times. The V gene is TRBV6-2 or TRBV6-3, the J gene TRBJ2-7; 7 bases match TRBD1. V lost 7 bases, J lost 3 bases, and 9 bases stayed unmatched. The germline V gene has CDR1 MNHEY and CDR2 SVGEGT. There are 14 residues in the CDR3. The CDR3 loop reads CASNRQGPGYEQYF. CDR3 nucleotides: TGTGCCAGCAACAGACAGGGTCCCGGCTACGAGCAGTACTTC.

This clonotype came up a few times. This chain joins TRBV4-1 and TRBJ2-6; unclear D gene. Trimming took off 4 bases at V and 0 bases at J, with 7 bases between the two ends. The CDR3 runs to 15 residues. CDR1 and CDR2 from the germline V gene are MGHRA and YSYEKL. CDR3 in DNA: TGCGCCAGCAGCCCTGTTGTCTCTGGGGCCAACGTCCTGACTTTC. As protein: CASSPVVSGANVLTF.

This chain joins TRBV6-5 and TRBJ2-5; the D gene is possibly TRBD2 (5 bases). CDR3 length: 15 amino acids. V lost 4 bases to trimming and J lost 3 bases, with 15 bases between them. CDR1 and CDR2 from the germline V gene are MNHEY and SVGAGI. The CDR3 DNA reads as TGTGCCAGCAGTTCCAAGGCCCAGAGGGAAGAGACCCAGTACTTC. This gives the protein CASSSKAQREETQYF.

This chain uses TRBV12-3 or TRBV12-4 with TRBJ1-3; D is undetermined. Trimming took off 6 bases at V and 1 base at J, with 7 bases between the two ends. There are 13 residues in the CDR3. The CDR3 protein is CASSQRSGNTIYF. In DNA, the CDR3 is TGTGCCAGCAGCCAAAGATCTGGAAACACCATATATTTT.